Listed here are 22 T cell receptor beta chains from one sample, sequenced in a study of spatial heterogeneity in lung cancer. Study conclusions and caveats: Mutation tallies in tumors tracked expanded intratumoral alpha and beta TCR counts.

Time point denoted: sample taken at primary tumor resection. No cognate antigen is known for these TCRs. MiXCR was run by TCRdb on the 5' RACE reads, yielding one entry per CDR3 protein. The sample has 13,000 or so distinct CDR3 sequences, less than 6.5% seen once. The sample was lung tumor tissue, taken at surgery. Source of these receptors: a female donor with early-stage non-small cell lung cancer.

This clonotype has at least ten counts. Within a library made for alpha chains, this beta chain is off target, and its count is uninformative. This chain links TRBV7-8 with TRBJ1-1; 7 bases are a match to TRBD1. V gave up 7 bases and J gave up 0 bases; unmatched junction bases: 8. Germline V gene lookup returns CDR1 SGHVS and CDR2 FQNEAQ. This CDR3 is 15 amino acids long. The CDR3 DNA is TGTGCCAGCACCTCCCCGACAGGGTTGAACACTGAAGCTTTCTTT. It is translated as CASTSPTGLNTEAFF.

This clonotype was seen at least ten times. The size of this beta chain means little, since it is a stray read in a library made for alpha chains. The chain carries TRBV12-3 or TRBV12-4 and TRBJ2-7; TRBD2 agrees at 7 bases. This CDR3 region has 15 residues. V shed 3 bases and J 1 base; nucleotides not matched to a gene: 6. DNA for the CDR3: TGTGCCAGCAGTTTGGGCGGCGGGGGTTCCTACGAGCAGTACTTC. Encoded protein: CASSLGGGGSYEQYF.

Ten or more counts support this clonotype. A library prepared for alpha chains yielded this beta chain as an off-target read; its size is of little meaning. The chain employs TRBV7-2 and TRBJ1-2, with 9 bases fitting TRBD1. The CDR3 is 15 amino acids. Per germline, CDR1 SGHTA and CDR2 FQGNSA. V dropped 3 bases and J dropped 2; count of bases not matched to a gene: 4. For the CDR3, the DNA is TGTGCCAGCAGCTTCCGGACAGGGGAAAACTATGGCTACACCTTC. Translated, it gives CASSFRTGENYGYTF. Variable domain in full (rest from reference TRBV7-2 and TRBJ1-2): GAGVSQSPSNKVTEKGKDVELRCDPISGHTALYWYRQSLGQGLEFLIYFQGNSAPDKSGLPSDRFSAERTGGSVSTLTIQRTQQEDSAVYLCASSFRTGENYGYTFGSGTRLTVV.

At least ten counts were recorded for this clonotype. In a library made to pick up alpha chains, this beta chain is a stray read with a size that means little. The chain is built from TRBV7-9 and TRBJ2-1; possibly TRBD1 or TRBD2 for D (7 bases each). V shed 4 bases and J shed 4 bases, with 14 bases lying between them. The CDR3 covers 15 residues. Germline V CDR1 and CDR2: SEHNR, FQNEAQ (reference sequence). The CDR3 nucleotides read TGTGCCAGCAGCTCCCAGGGGGGGGGATACAATGAGCAGTTCTTC. As protein: CASSSQGGGYNEQFF.

This clonotype was seen many times. Because this beta chain is a stray read in a library intended to capture alpha chains, its abundance should not be given much weight. This chain connects TRBV3-1 to TRBJ2-1; 11 positions match TRBD2. CDR1 LGHDT and CDR2 YNNKEL come from the germline V gene (reference sequence). The CDR3 is 15 amino acids. V gave up 2 bases and J gave up 3 bases; unmatched junction bases: 0. This chain's CDR3 is CASSQLAGGYNEQFF. CDR3 nucleotides: TGTGCCAGCAGCCAACTAGCGGGGGGCTACAATGAGCAGTTCTTC.

This clonotype was recorded many times. Because this beta chain is a stray read in a library intended to capture alpha chains, its abundance should not be given much weight. V and J are TRBV6-1 and TRBJ2-3; 7 nucleotides agree with TRBD2. The J segment lost 10 bases and the V segment lost 3 bases, leaving 13 bases of the junction unmatched. Germline V CDR1 and CDR2: MNHNS, SASEGT. CDR3 length: 15 amino acids. The CDR3 region has the DNA TGTGCCAGCAGTGATTGGGACTACCAAGGGGTGTCGCAGTATTTT. Protein: CASSDWDYQGVSQYF.

This clonotype is large within its sample. Being off target in a library aimed at alpha chains, this beta chain has a size of little meaning. J is TRBJ2-3 and V is TRBV7-2; D unresolved. CDR3 length: 15 residues. Germline CDR1 and CDR2: SGHTA and FQGNSA. V was trimmed by 1 base and J by 1 base, leaving 9 bases between them. The CDR3 region is CASSLGSIGTDTQYF. CDR3 nucleotide sequence: TGTGCCAGCAGCTTAGGCAGCATTGGCACAGATACGCAGTATTTT.

Sample share makes this clonotype medium-sized. With the library built for alpha chains, this beta chain is off target and its frequency is not meaningful. The chain uses TRBV4-2 and TRBJ1-2; D is undetermined. CDR1 LGHNA and CDR2 YNFKEQ come from the germline V gene. This CDR3 is built from 17 residues. V was cut by 1 base and J by 3 bases, with 18 bases left in between. CDR3 protein: CASSQVARQNGHYGYTF. CDR3 DNA: TGTGCCAGCAGCCAAGTGGCCCGGCAAAACGGGCACTATGGCTACACCTTC.

The sample holds many counts of this clonotype. A library prepared for alpha chains yielded this beta chain as an off-target read; its size is of little meaning. The genes are TRBV14 and TRBJ2-3; 8 bases fit TRBD2. V gave up 1 base and J gave up 2 bases; unmatched junction bases: 11. Germline CDR1 is SGHDN and CDR2 is FVKESK. This CDR3 has 18 amino acids. The CDR3 sequence: CASSQVLQRGFSTDTQYF. CDR3 nucleotide sequence: TGTGCCAGCAGCCAAGTCCTTCAGCGGGGGTTTTCCACAGATACGCAGTATTTT.

This clonotype was detected ten times or more. This beta chain represents an off-target read in a library built for alpha chains; its size is of limited meaning. The genes are TRBV7-6 and TRBJ2-1; 9 bases line up with TRBD2. The V gene end was trimmed by 3 bases and the J gene end by 5 bases; junction bases not matched to a gene: 8. The CDR3 loop spans 16 amino acids. Germline loops: CDR1 SGHVS, CDR2 FNYEAQ. In nucleotides, the CDR3 is TGTGCCAGCAGCTTTGAGCTAGCGGGGTTGAACAATGAGCAGTTCTTC. The encoded protein is CASSFELAGLNNEQFF.

This clonotype was counted many times. A library prepared for alpha chains yielded this beta chain as an off-target read; its size is of little meaning. The chain recombines TRBV7-9 with TRBJ1-2; possible D gene TRBD1, 6 bases. CDR3 size: 16 residues. CDR1 is SEHNR, CDR2 FQNEAQ, per germline (reference sequence). The V end lost 5 bases, the J end lost 4 bases, and 20 bases lay between the germline ends. Here the CDR3 reads CASSPVGGARVYGYTF. Here the CDR3 DNA reads TGTGCCAGCAGCCCCGTAGGGGGGGCAAGGGTCTATGGCTACACCTTC.

This clonotype was recorded many times. This beta chain represents an off-target read in a library built for alpha chains; its size is of limited meaning. V usage is TRBV19 and J usage is TRBJ2-5; TRBD2 matches 8 bases. Germline V gene lookup returns CDR1 LNHDA and CDR2 SQIVND (reference sequence). After removal of 5 bases from V and 4 bases from J, the junction contained 9 bases not matched to a gene. The CDR3 covers 15 residues. The CDR3 nucleotides are TGTGCCAGTAGTCACTCCGCGGGGGGACGAGAGACCCAGTACTTC. This encodes CASSHSAGGRETQYF. Based on the CDR3 plus reference TRBV19 and TRBJ2-5, the full variable domain is DGGITQSPKYLFRKEGQNVTLSCEQNLNHDAMYWYRQDPGQGLRLIYYSQIVNDFQKGDIAEGYSVSREKKESFPLTVTSAQKNPTAFYLCASSHSAGGRETQYFGPGTRLLVL.

This clonotype was detected ten times or more. As an off-target read in a library built for alpha chains, this beta chain has a frequency of little significance. V gene TRBV4-1 combines with J gene TRBJ2-1; D unresolved. The V end was cut by 2 bases, the J end by 9 bases, with 8 bases between. Germline V gives CDR1 MGHRA, CDR2 YSYEKL. There are 12 residues in the CDR3. CDR3: CASSQPPGEQFF. The CDR3 bases are TGCGCCAGCAGCCAACCACCGGGTGAGCAGTTCTTC.

This clonotype was counted at least ten times. This beta chain is an off-target read within a library intended for alpha chains, so its frequency means little. CDR3 protein: CASRRGQGSDTQYF. CDR3 coding DNA: TGCGCCAGCAGGCGTGGACAGGGGTCCGATACGCAGTATTTT. V gene TRBV5-1 combines with J gene TRBJ2-3; the match to TRBD1 covers 9 bases. The germline gives CDR1 SGHRS, CDR2 YFSETQ. The CDR3 totals 14 residues. J gave up 6 bases and V 5 bases, and 7 bases lay outside the gene matches.

This clonotype showed up many times. A library prepared for alpha chains yielded this beta chain as an off-target read; its size is of little meaning. The chain joins TRBV6-5 to TRBJ1-5; D possibly corresponds to TRBD1 (5 bases). Germline V gene lookup returns CDR1 MNHEY and CDR2 SVGAGI. Trimming left V 8 bases short and J 2 bases short, with 10 bases between. The CDR3 totals 13 residues. CDR3 protein: CASGRVGNQPQHF. CDR3 nucleotide sequence: TGTGCCAGCGGCAGGGTTGGCAATCAGCCCCAGCATTTT.

This clonotype has ten or more counts. This beta chain appears as a stray read in a library generated for alpha chains; its size is not informative. J is TRBJ2-7 and V is TRBV9; D remains ambiguous. V was trimmed by 2 bases and J by 7 bases, leaving 13 bases between them. The CDR3 has 13 amino acids. Germline V lookup: CDR1 SGDLS, CDR2 YYNGEE. The CDR3 loop is CASSVRLVGEQYF. CDR3 nucleotides: TGTGCCAGCAGCGTCCGCCTAGTCGGAGAGCAGTACTTC. The full variable domain, completed using reference TRBV9 and TRBJ2-7, is DSGVTQTPKHLITATGQRVTLRCSPRSGDLSVYWYQQSLDQGLQFLIQYYNGEERAKGNILERFSAQQFPDLHSELNLSSLELGDSALYFCASSVRLVGEQYFGPGTRLTVT.

This clonotype was seen repeatedly, ten times or more. Found in a library prepared for alpha chains, this beta chain is an off-target read, and its abundance has little meaning. This chain joins TRBV7-2 and TRBJ1-6; D remains ambiguous. This CDR3 spans 18 amino acids. The V end was cut by 5 bases, the J end by 0 bases, with 17 bases between. The germline gives CDR1 SGHTA, CDR2 FQGNSA. CDR3 coding DNA: TGTGCCAGCAGCGAAGGGAGGGTCTGGGGCTCCTATAATTCACCCCTCCACTTT. Amino acid sequence: CASSEGRVWGSYNSPLHF.

This clonotype has ten or more counts. Within a library made for alpha chains, this beta chain is off target, and its count is uninformative. The chain employs TRBV12-3 or TRBV12-4 and TRBJ1-2; 10 nucleotides match TRBD1. Unmatched junction bases numbered 3, after V lost 5 bases and J lost 0 bases. This CDR3 region has 15 residues. The DNA of the CDR3 is TGTGCCAGCAGTCCCGGACAGGGGGCTAACTATGGCTACACCTTC. Residues: CASSPGQGANYGYTF.

The table lists this clonotype with many counts. Since the library was made to target alpha chains, this beta chain is a stray read and its abundance is not meaningful. The V call is TRBV12-3 or TRBV12-4, the J call TRBJ2-7, with D hard to call. V lost 3 bases to trimming and J lost 0 bases, with 9 bases between them. The CDR3 consists of 14 residues. CDR3 coding DNA: TGTGCCAGCAGTTTTCGTAGTTCCTCCTACGAGCAGTACTTC. Translated, it gives CASSFRSSSYEQYF.

The table lists this clonotype with many counts. As an off-target read in a library built for alpha chains, this beta chain has a frequency of little significance. V and J are TRBV6-2 or TRBV6-3 and TRBJ1-2; 11 bases map to TRBD1. Unmatched junction bases numbered 4, after V lost 3 bases and J lost 4 bases. Germline CDR1 MNHEY, CDR2 SVGEGT. This CDR3 comprises 15 residues. CDR3 sequence (DNA): TGTGCCAGCAGTTATATGGACAGGGGGCTCTATGGCTACACCTTC. Its translation: CASSYMDRGLYGYTF.

There are many counts of this clonotype. This beta chain is a stray read from a library made for alpha chains; its abundance is not meaningful. V and J are TRBV2 and TRBJ1-6; D gene ambiguous. Germline V gives CDR1 SNHLY, CDR2 FYNNEI. Between the trimmed V and J ends, which lost 2 bases and 6 bases, there was a span of 11 bases. The CDR3 spans 15 residues. The CDR3 loop reads CASSETDMINSPLHF. The CDR3 nucleotides read TGTGCCAGCAGTGAAACAGATATGATTAATTCACCCCTCCACTTT.

Relative to its sample, this clonotype is medium-sized. This beta chain came through as a stray read in a library set up for alpha chains, and its size says little. The CDR3 sequence is CASRSPGAGDYGYTF. CDR3 in DNA: TGTGCCAGCAGATCACCAGGGGCAGGGGACTATGGCTACACCTTC. V is TRBV5-5 and J is TRBJ1-2, with TRBD1 as a possible D gene (6 bases). The CDR3 consists of 15 residues. Trimming took 5 bases from V and 3 from J, leaving 17 bases between them. CDR1 is SGHKS and CDR2 is YYEKEE in the germline V gene (reference sequence).